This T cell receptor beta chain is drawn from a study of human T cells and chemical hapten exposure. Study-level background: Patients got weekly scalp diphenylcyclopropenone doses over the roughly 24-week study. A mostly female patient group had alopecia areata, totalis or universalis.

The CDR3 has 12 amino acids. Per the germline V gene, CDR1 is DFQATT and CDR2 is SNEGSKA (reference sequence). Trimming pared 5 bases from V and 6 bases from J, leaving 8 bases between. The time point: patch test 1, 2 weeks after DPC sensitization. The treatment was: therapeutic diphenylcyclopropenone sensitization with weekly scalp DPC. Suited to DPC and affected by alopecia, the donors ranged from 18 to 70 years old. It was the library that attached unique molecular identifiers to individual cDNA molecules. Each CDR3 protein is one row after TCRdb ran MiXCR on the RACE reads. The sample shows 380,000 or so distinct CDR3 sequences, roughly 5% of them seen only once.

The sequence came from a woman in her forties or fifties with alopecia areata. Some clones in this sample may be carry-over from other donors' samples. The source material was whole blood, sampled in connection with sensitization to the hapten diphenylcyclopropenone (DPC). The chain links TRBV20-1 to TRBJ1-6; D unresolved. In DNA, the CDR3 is TGCAGTGCTGGGGATTTTAATTCACCCCTCCACTTT. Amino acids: CSAGDFNSPLHF.